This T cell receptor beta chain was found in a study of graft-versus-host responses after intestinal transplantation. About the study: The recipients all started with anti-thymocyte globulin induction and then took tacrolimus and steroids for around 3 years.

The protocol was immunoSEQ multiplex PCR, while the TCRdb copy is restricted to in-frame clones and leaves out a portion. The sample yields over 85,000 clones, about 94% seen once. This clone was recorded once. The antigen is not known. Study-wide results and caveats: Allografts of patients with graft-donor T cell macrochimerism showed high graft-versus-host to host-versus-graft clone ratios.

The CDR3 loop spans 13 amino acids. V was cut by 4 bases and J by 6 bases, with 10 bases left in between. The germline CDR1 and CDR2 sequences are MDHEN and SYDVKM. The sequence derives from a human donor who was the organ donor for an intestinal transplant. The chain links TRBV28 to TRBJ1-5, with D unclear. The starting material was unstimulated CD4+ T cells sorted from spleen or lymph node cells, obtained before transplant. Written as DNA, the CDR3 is TGTGCCAGCAGTTCAGGTTCCAGTCAGCCCCAGCATTTT. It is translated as CASSSGSSQPQHF.